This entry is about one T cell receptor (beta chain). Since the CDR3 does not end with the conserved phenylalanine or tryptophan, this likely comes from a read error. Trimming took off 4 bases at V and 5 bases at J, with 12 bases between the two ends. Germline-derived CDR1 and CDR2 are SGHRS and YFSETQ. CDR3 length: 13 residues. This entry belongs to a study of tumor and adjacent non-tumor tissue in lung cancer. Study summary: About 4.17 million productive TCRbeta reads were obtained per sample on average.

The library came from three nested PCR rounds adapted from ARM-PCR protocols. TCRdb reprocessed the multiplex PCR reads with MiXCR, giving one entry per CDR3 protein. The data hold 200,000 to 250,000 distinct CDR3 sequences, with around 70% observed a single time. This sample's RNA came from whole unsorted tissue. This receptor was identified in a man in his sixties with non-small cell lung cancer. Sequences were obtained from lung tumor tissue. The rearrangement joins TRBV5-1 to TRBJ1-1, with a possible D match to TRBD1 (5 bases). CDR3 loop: CASSGGRRTEAFY. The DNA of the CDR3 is TGCGCCAGCAGCGGGGGACGGCGGACTGAAGCTTTCTAT.